The source of this T cell receptor (beta chain) is a study of neurological immune-mediated disorders. The cDNA was generated through 5'RACE incorporating 10-nucleotide random UMIs. Via MiXCR, TCRdb re-called the 5' RACE reads, giving one row per CDR3 protein. The sample holds about 33,000 distinct CDR3 sequences, about 12% seen once. This clonotype came up many times. Its matching antigen is unknown. The study's findings and limits: While HTLV-1-associated myelopathy showed the greatest TCR clonal expansion, multiple sclerosis showed the least, falling below healthy controls.

V was shortened by 7 bases and J by 0 bases, with 9 bases between the two germline ends. CDR1 SGHRS and CDR2 YFSETQ come from the germline V gene. This CDR3 spans 13 amino acids. Time point denoted: longitudinal time-point 2. Healthy control participants comprised blood bank volunteers in Maryland, USA. 2 million unsorted PBMCs were stored in RNAlater at -80 °C before RNA extraction. The sample comprised PBMCs. This clonotype originated in a woman in her thirties or forties in good health. V and J are TRBV5-1 and TRBJ2-3, with a tentative D call TRBD2 (6 bases). The CDR3 DNA follows: TGCGCCAGCCGGGCGGGAAGCACAGATACGCAGTATTTT. Its translation: CASRAGSTDTQYF.